What follows are 21 T cell receptor beta chains derived from one specimen sequenced in a study of T cells in Graves' hyperthyroidism and ophthalmopathy. It was RNA transcripts that yielded the amplified TCR beta CDR3 regions. The HTBI primer set was used in a first-round RT-PCR of the TCR CDR3. TCRdb fed the multiplex PCR reads into MiXCR, producing one record per CDR3 protein. Here the sample spans a few hundred thousand distinct CDR3 sequences, around a sixth being singletons. Sequenced input: blood. The receptor set was obtained from a young woman with Graves' hyperthyroidism.

This chain connects TRBV7-2 to TRBJ1-5; no clear D. The CDR3 is made up of 17 amino acids. CDR1 and CDR2 (germline): SGHTA, FQGNSA. The V gene lost 1 base and the J gene lost 5 bases, with 18 bases spanning the gap. The CDR3 reads CASSLVNIWGRDQPQHF. DNA of the CDR3: TGTGCCAGCAGCTTAGTGAATATTTGGGGTCGGGATCAGCCCCAGCATTTT.

This clonotype has a count of ten or more. The V call is TRBV12-3 or TRBV12-4, the J call TRBJ2-7; 10 positions agree with TRBD1. The CDR3 covers 16 residues. Trimming at V came to 6 bases and at J to 4 bases, leaving 12 bases not matched to a gene. CDR3 DNA: TGTGCCAGCAGCCGATCCTCCGGGACAGGGGTTTACGAGCAGTACTTC. Encoded protein: CASSRSSGTGVYEQYF.

This clonotype was picked up many times. The chain's CDR3 is CASGLRPTGELFF. For the CDR3, the DNA is TGTGCTAGTGGTTTGCGGCCCACCGGGGAGCTGTTTTTT. The chain carries TRBV12-5 and TRBJ2-2, with D unclear. Trimming took 2 bases from V and 4 from J, leaving 5 bases between them. This CDR3 contains 13 residues. Germline V gene data show CDR1 as LGHNT and CDR2 as FRNRAP.

CDR3 nucleotide sequence: TGTGCCAGCGGGCCAACGGGGCAAGAGACCCAGTACTTC. Translation gives CASGPTGQETQYF. V usage is TRBV6-1 and J usage is TRBJ2-5; possibly TRBD2 for D (5 bases). CDR1 and CDR2 (germline): MNHNS, SASEGT. The V end lost 8 bases, the J end lost 2 bases, and 12 bases lay between the germline ends. CDR3 length equals 13 residues.

This clonotype was counted only a few times. The V gene is TRBV11-2, the J gene TRBJ2-3, with D maybe TRBD2 (6 bases). This CDR3 has 16 amino acids. CDR1 and CDR2 from the germline V gene are SGHAT and FQNNGV. Between the trimmed V and J ends, which lost 5 bases and 2 bases, there was a span of 17 bases. CDR3 region: CASSPREGGDTDTQYF. CDR3 sequence (DNA): TGTGCCAGCAGCCCTCGTGAGGGCGGGGACACAGATACGCAGTATTTT.

This clonotype occurred a few times. This chain connects TRBV6-5 to TRBJ2-1; the match to TRBD2 covers 7 bases. The J segment lost 5 bases and the V segment lost 2 bases, leaving 15 bases of the junction unmatched. The CDR3 runs 18 residues. CDR1 MNHEY and CDR2 SVGAGI come from the germline V gene. The CDR3 sequence: CASSYRPHWLADHNEQFF. For the CDR3, the DNA is TGTGCCAGCAGTTACCGTCCCCACTGGCTAGCGGACCACAATGAGCAGTTCTTC.

Ten or more counts support this clonotype. CDR3 sequence (DNA): TGTGCCAGCAGCTTAAAAGAGCACGAGCAGTACTTC. Translated, it gives CASSLKEHEQYF. The rearrangement uses TRBV7-9 and TRBJ2-7; D is uncertain. V lost 2 bases and J 5 bases, leaving 7 bases between the germline ends. The CDR3 totals 12 residues. CDR1 and CDR2 (germline): SEHNR, FQNEAQ (reference sequence).

At least ten counts were recorded for this clonotype. The chain has TRBV7-8 and TRBJ2-7; 7 nucleotides line up with TRBD1. Germline V CDR1 and CDR2: SGHVS, FQNEAQ. V was clipped by 2 bases and J by 2 bases; unmatched bases: 12. The CDR3 is made up of 17 amino acids. DNA for the CDR3: TGTGCCAGCAGCTTATTGGGCAGGGGGTGGTTCCCCTACGAGCAGTACTTC. It codes for CASSLLGRGWFPYEQYF.

Ten or more counts support this clonotype. The CDR3 bases are TGTGCCAGCAGTTCAGGGGCCATCCTCGATGAGCAGTTCTTC. This gives the protein CASSSGAILDEQFF. The rearrangement joins TRBV6-1 to TRBJ2-1; D may be TRBD1 (6 bases). CDR1 and CDR2 (germline): MNHNS, SASEGT. V shed 5 bases and J shed 8 bases, with 16 bases lying between them. This CDR3 has 14 amino acids.

The genes are TRBV28 and TRBJ1-4; unclear D gene. Germline lookup yields CDR1 MDHEN and CDR2 SYDVKM. V was trimmed by 5 bases and J by 1 base, leaving 11 bases between them. The CDR3 contains 15 residues. CDR3 sequence (DNA): TGTGCCAGCAGTACCTCCGGGAGAACTAATGAAAAACTGTTTTTT. It is translated as CASSTSGRTNEKLFF.

This clonotype was counted ten times or more. V usage is TRBV20-1 and J usage is TRBJ2-5; TRBD1 matches 8 bases. After removal of 3 bases from V and 3 bases from J, the junction contained 9 bases not matched to a gene. This CDR3 is 15 amino acids long. Germline V CDR1 and CDR2: DFQATT, SNEGSKA (reference sequence). CDR3 sequence reads: CSARMGTGGEETQYF. The CDR3 DNA sequence: TGCAGTGCTAGGATGGGAACAGGGGGAGAAGAGACCCAGTACTTC.

This clonotype was seen ten or more times. The chain recombines TRBV11-2 with TRBJ1-4; 7 bases line up with TRBD1. This CDR3 comprises 15 residues. The trim removed 5 bases at V and 1 base at J, leaving 4 bases unmatched. Germline lookup yields CDR1 SGHAT and CDR2 FQNNGV. In DNA form, the CDR3 reads TGTGCCAGCAGCCTCACAGGGGTAACTAATGAAAAACTGTTTTTT. It encodes CASSLTGVTNEKLFF.

This clonotype was detected only a few times. A much larger clone lies one base from this, so it may be a read error. The V call is TRBV3-1, the J call TRBJ1-4; D possibly corresponds to TRBD1 (5 bases). The V and J ends lost 9 bases and 6 bases respectively, with 20 bases between them. Germline V gene lookup returns CDR1 LGHDT and CDR2 YNNKEL (reference sequence). CDR3 length equals 15 residues. The CDR3 region is CASSPSGGTDEKLFF. DNA of the CDR3: TGTGCCAGTTCCCCGTCGGGGGGGACTGATGAAAAACTGTTTTTT.

This clonotype was recorded many times. The V call is TRBV6-1, the J call TRBJ1-6, with unresolved D. The CDR3 has 14 residues. The germline CDR1 and CDR2 sequences are MNHNS and SASEGT. Trimming stripped 6 bases from V and 10 bases from J, with 16 bases between. The DNA for the CDR3 is TGTGCCAGCAGGCCCGGCTCAGGAGGGTCACCCCTCCACTTT. Translated: CASRPGSGGSPLHF.

The V and J genes are TRBV6-1 and TRBJ2-7; TRBD1 matches 10 bases. The junction had 8 bases not matched to a gene; V was cut back by 5 bases and J by 4 bases. Germline V CDR1 and CDR2: MNHNS, SASEGT. The CDR3 runs 15 residues. CDR3 sequence reads: CASSTGTGDGYEQYF. The DNA of the CDR3 is TGTGCCAGCAGTACCGGGACAGGGGATGGTTACGAGCAGTACTTC.

In its sample, this clonotype was seen many times. The chain recombines TRBV6-2 or TRBV6-3 with TRBJ2-1; TRBD2 agrees at 12 bases. The CDR3 is 17 residues long. The trim removed 5 bases at V and 7 bases at J, leaving 12 bases unmatched. Germline CDR1 MNHEY, CDR2 SVGEGT. CDR3: CASSQPVTSGSGNEQFF. The CDR3 DNA reads TGTGCCAGCAGTCAACCGGTGACTAGCGGGAGTGGGAATGAGCAGTTCTTC.

This clonotype was recorded many times. The V gene is TRBV6-2 or TRBV6-3, the J gene TRBJ2-7; either TRBD1 or TRBD2 may fit D (7 bases each). CDR1 MNHEY and CDR2 SVGEGT come from the germline V gene. CDR3 length: 15 residues. V was clipped by 7 bases and J by 1 base, with 17 bases between them. CDR3 sequence reads: CASNLNRGGSYEQYF. The CDR3 coding sequence is TGTGCCAGCAATCTTAACAGGGGAGGGTCCTACGAGCAGTACTTC.

The table lists this clonotype with many counts. In DNA form, the CDR3 reads TGTGCCTGGAGTGTACGAGGGAACCTCGGGGCTAGCTATGGCTACACCTTC. Protein sequence: CAWSVRGNLGASYGYTF. The V and J genes are TRBV30 and TRBJ1-2, with a weak D call TRBD1 (5 bases). V was clipped by 0 bases and J by 4 bases, with 21 bases between them. The CDR3 loop spans 17 amino acids. The germline gives CDR1 GTSNPN, CDR2 SVGIG (reference sequence).

This clonotype was seen at least ten times. The chain employs TRBV11-2 and TRBJ1-2; perhaps TRBD1 as D (5 bases). Between the trimmed V and J ends, which lost 4 bases and 7 bases, there was a span of 16 bases. Per the germline V gene, CDR1 is SGHAT and CDR2 is FQNNGV. The CDR3 is 14 amino acids. CDR3 sequence reads: CASSSNAGYSGYTF. The CDR3 DNA reads TGTGCCAGCAGCTCGAACGCAGGGTATTCTGGCTACACCTTC.

The chain uses TRBV27 and TRBJ2-3, with unresolved D. CDR3 length: 15 amino acids. Trimming pared 3 bases from V and 2 bases from J, leaving 12 bases between. The V gene's germline CDR1 is MNHEY and CDR2 SMNVEV (reference sequence). As DNA, the CDR3 is TGTGCCAGCAGTTTTATTGGCAGATTCACAGATACGCAGTATTTT. Encoded protein: CASSFIGRFTDTQYF.

This clonotype was observed many times. The chain links TRBV12-3 or TRBV12-4 to TRBJ2-1; no clear D gene. V shed 6 bases and J shed 0 bases, with 9 bases lying between them. The CDR3 has 14 residues. CDR3 nucleotides: TGTGCCAGCAGGGCACGGAGCTCCTACAATGAGCAGTTCTTC. It encodes CASRARSSYNEQFF.